This T cell receptor beta chain was found in a study of shared clonotypes between healthy human individuals. General study findings and limits: Generation of non-shared clonotypes was less probable than generation of clonotypes shared by all four donors.

200 ng DNA, 30,000 to 35,000 T cell genomes, went into each sorted-subset replicate PCR. The table came from immunoSEQ multiplex PCR; TCRdb's copy has only in-frame clones and leaves some out. Of 2 million to 3 million clones in the sample, 80% to 95% were seen once. CDR1 and CDR2 from the germline V gene are KGHSH and LQKENI. This CDR3 is 14 amino acids long. V lost 6 bases and J 1 base, leaving 12 bases between the germline ends. Remarks on this clone: Its antigen is unknown.

The sample was naive CD4+ T cells from PBMCs. Indicated subset: CD45RA+ positively selected. The clonotype was recovered from a man aged 18 to 35 in good health. Some clones in this sample may be carry-over from other donors' samples. This chain connects TRBV18 to TRBJ2-5; no clear D gene. CDR3 protein: CASSLGRVQETQYF. In nucleotides, the CDR3 is TGTGCCAGCTCTCTCGGACGAGTCCAAGAGACCCAGTACTTC.